Presented here are 30 T cell receptor beta chains from one specimen sequenced in a study of Ad26.COV2.S vaccination and SARS-CoV-2 variants. Treatment: approximately 18 received Ad26.COV2.S at low or high dose, single or two shots; roughly five received placebo; per-sample allocation not given. Samples analyzed were those drawn on day 63 after the first vaccine or placebo injection. Profiling relied on immunoSEQ multiplex PCR, and the TCRdb table lists in-frame clones only, not all of them. There are 440,000 or so clones in the sample; 90% occur only once, and about 4.5% lies in the top ten. Source: peripheral blood, taken in a trial of Ad26.COV2.S vaccine versus placebo. The receptors originated from a person between 18 and 65 years old who received the Ad26.COV2.S COVID-19 vaccine or a placebo.

This clone was found a few times. The V gene is TRBV11-2, the J gene TRBJ2-7; 10 nucleotides match TRBD1. V was clipped by 5 bases and J by 2 bases; unmatched bases: 15. Germline V gene sequence: CDR1 SGHAT, CDR2 FQNNGV. CDR3 length: 18 residues. The CDR3 here is CASSLRDRGLSFAYEQYF. Written as DNA, the CDR3 is TGTGCCAGCAGCCTCCGGGACAGGGGACTATCCTTTGCCTACGAGCAGTACTTC.

The chain has TRBV19 and TRBJ1-4, with TRBD1 matching over 8 bases. The V segment lost 5 bases and the J segment 5 bases; nucleotides outside the gene matches: 4. Germline V lookup: CDR1 LNHDA, CDR2 SQIVND (reference sequence). This CDR3 is 14 amino acids long. The CDR3 sequence: CASSAGQVNEKLFF. CDR3 DNA: TGTGCCAGTAGTGCGGGACAGGTCAATGAAAAACTGTTTTTT.

The gene calls are TRBV7-6 and TRBJ2-6; tentatively, D is TRBD1 (5 bases). V was pared by 2 bases and J by 3 bases, with 11 bases between. CDR3 length equals 16 residues. Germline lookup yields CDR1 SGHVS and CDR2 FNYEAQ. DNA of the CDR3: TGTGCCAGCAGCTTAAGGAGCAGGGTTGGGGCCAACGTCCTGACTTTC. Amino acids: CASSLRSRVGANVLTF.

The chain carries TRBV7-2 and TRBJ2-1; D call uncertain. The CDR3 consists of 13 residues. Trimming pared 4 bases from V and 8 bases from J, leaving 12 bases between. Germline loops: CDR1 SGHTA, CDR2 FQGNSA. CDR3 bases: TGTGCCAGCAGCTCCGCTTTTGGGGATGAGCAGTTCTTC. Translation: CASSSAFGDEQFF.

The rearrangement uses TRBV10-3 and TRBJ2-3; TRBD2 is a possible D gene (5 bases). V gave up 6 bases and J gave up 6 bases, with 16 bases separating them. CDR1 is ENHRY, CDR2 SYGVKD, per germline. This CDR3 region has 14 residues. The CDR3: CAIRGVGLGDTQYF. In DNA form, the CDR3 reads TGTGCCATCAGGGGAGTGGGGTTAGGCGATACGCAGTATTTT.

This sequence joins TRBV5-6 and TRBJ2-2; D perhaps matches TRBD2 (5 bases). Trimming took 4 bases from V and 6 from J, leaving 16 bases between them. This CDR3 has 15 residues. Germline V gene sequence: CDR1 SGHDT, CDR2 YYEEEE. CDR3 sequence reads: CASSPTSHRPGELFF. The DNA for the CDR3 is TGTGCCAGCAGCCCTACTAGTCACCGGCCCGGGGAGCTGTTTTTT.

V gene TRBV7-9 combines with J gene TRBJ2-5; tentative D call: TRBD1 (5 bases). With 3 bases removed from V and 1 base from J, the gap between germline ends came to 6 bases. The CDR3 consists of 13 residues. Germline loops: CDR1 SEHNR, CDR2 FQNEAQ (reference sequence). Here the CDR3 DNA reads TGTGCCAGCAGCTTTGGGGCCCAAGAGACCCAGTACTTC. This sequence encodes CASSFGAQETQYF.

V and J are TRBV19 and TRBJ2-7; no clear D. From germline, CDR1 is LNHDA and CDR2 SQIVND (reference sequence). V was cut by 5 bases and J by 6 bases, with 14 bases left in between. The CDR3 is 13 residues long. The CDR3 here is CASSRQVSGEQYF. The CDR3, as DNA: TGTGCCAGTAGTCGGCAGGTCTCTGGCGAGCAGTACTTC.

The J gene is TRBJ2-1, the V gene TRBV10-3, with 10 positions matching TRBD2. This CDR3 region has 15 residues. Germline V lookup: CDR1 ENHRY, CDR2 SYGVKD. V was clipped by 6 bases and J by 4 bases; unmatched bases: 6. DNA of the CDR3: TGTGCCATCAGGGGGGGGACTAGCGTGTACAATGAGCAGTTCTTC. This gives the protein CAIRGGTSVYNEQFF.

This clone was detected once. The gene calls are TRBV9 and TRBJ2-5; D gene uncertain. CDR3 size: 15 residues. Per the germline V gene, CDR1 is SGDLS and CDR2 is YYNGEE. V dropped 0 bases and J dropped 0 bases, with 9 bases sitting between them. The CDR3 coding sequence is TGTGCCAGCAGCGTAGGGCAACAGTACCAAGAGACCCAGTACTTC. Its translation: CASSVGQQYQETQYF.

V usage is TRBV27 and J usage is TRBJ2-7, with D perhaps given as TRBD1 or TRBD2 (5 bases each). Trimming removed 6 bases from V and 2 bases from J, with 20 bases in between. This CDR3 is built from 16 residues. Germline CDR1 is MNHEY and CDR2 is SMNVEV (reference sequence). This chain's CDR3 is CASRPGTPTLTYEQYF. The CDR3 DNA is TGTGCCAGCAGGCCCGGGACCCCCACTCTTACCTACGAGCAGTACTTC.

In its sample, this clone was seen a few times. This chain joins TRBV27 and TRBJ2-7; either TRBD1 or TRBD2 may supply D (5 bases each). V was cut by 4 bases and J by 1 base, with 17 bases left in between. The CDR3 consists of 16 residues. The germline CDR1 and CDR2 sequences are MNHEY and SMNVEV (reference sequence). CDR3 region: CASSSTKVGPSYEQYF. The DNA for the CDR3 is TGTGCCAGCAGTTCCACGAAGGTGGGACCTTCCTACGAGCAGTACTTC.

This clone was recorded a few times. This rearrangement joins TRBV2 to TRBJ2-7, with 8 bases matching TRBD1. V shed 4 bases and J 2 bases; nucleotides not matched to a gene: 1. The germline CDR1 and CDR2 sequences are SNHLY and FYNNEI. The CDR3 runs to 13 residues. The CDR3 loop reads CASSGDRTYEQYF. In nucleotides, the CDR3 is TGTGCCAGCAGTGGGGACAGGACCTACGAGCAGTACTTC.

J is TRBJ1-2 and V is TRBV5-4; D ambiguous. This CDR3 region has 13 residues. V lost 0 bases and J 4 bases, leaving 7 bases between the germline ends. The germline CDR1 and CDR2 sequences are SGHNT and YYREEE (reference sequence). The CDR3 DNA sequence: TGTGCCAGCAGCTTGGCGGGGAGCTATGGCTACACCTTC. This encodes CASSLAGSYGYTF.

This chain connects TRBV1 to TRBJ2-1; the table gives TRBD2 as D, unverified against the DNA. TRBV1 is a known pseudogene. The CDR3 runs to 14 residues. The CDR3 bases are TGCACCAGCAACCAGACTAGCGGGAGATACGAGCAGTTCTTC. It encodes CTSNQTSGRYEQFF.

This clone appeared once. The rearrangement links TRBV7-9 to TRBJ2-7; D is unclear. V lost 4 bases to trimming and J lost 2 bases, with 9 bases between them. Germline loops: CDR1 SEHNR, CDR2 FQNEAQ (reference sequence). This CDR3 has 13 residues. The CDR3 spells CASSSTDPYEQYF. Here the CDR3 DNA reads TGTGCCAGCAGCTCCACAGACCCCTACGAGCAGTACTTC.

This chain joins TRBV7-9 and TRBJ2-1; D might be TRBD1 or TRBD2, each matching 5 bases. The V gene's germline CDR1 is SEHNR and CDR2 FQNEAQ (reference sequence). This CDR3 has 16 residues. Trimming pared 5 bases from V and 0 bases from J, leaving 14 bases between. The CDR3 DNA reads TGTGCCAGCAGCCCGAGGGGCGGAACCTCCTACAATGAGCAGTTCTTC. Translating it yields CASSPRGGTSYNEQFF.

The chain combines TRBV28 with TRBJ1-5; a weak D match, TRBD1 (5 bases). V was pared by 6 bases and J by 5 bases, with 20 bases between. The CDR3 has 16 residues. Germline CDR1 is MDHEN and CDR2 is SYDVKM. The DNA of the CDR3 is TGTGCCAGCAGCCTCGGGCAGGGAAATATGGATCAGCCCCAGCATTTT. Amino acid sequence: CASSLGQGNMDQPQHF.

In regard to this clone: The sample has other DNA sequences that encode this CDR3 too. The rearrangement links TRBV9 to TRBJ2-7; the D gene could be TRBD1 or TRBD2 (5 bases each). CDR3 length equals 14 residues. The V end lost 2 bases, the J end lost 0 bases, and 9 bases lay between the germline ends. Germline CDR1 and CDR2: SGDLS and YYNGEE. DNA of the CDR3: TGTGCCAGCAGCGTGGGGCGGGCCTCCTACGAGCAGTACTTC. Protein: CASSVGRASYEQYF.

The V call is TRBV5-1, the J call TRBJ2-2; D is ambiguous. The CDR3 consists of 15 residues. V gave up 3 bases and J gave up 0 bases, with 9 bases separating them. Germline assignment: CDR1 SGHRS and CDR2 YFSETQ. For the CDR3, the DNA is TGCGCCAGCAGCTCATCGTTCGCGAACACCGGGGAGCTGTTTTTT. This codes for CASSSSFANTGELFF.

Comments on this clone: Different DNA sequences within this sample yield the same CDR3. The V call is TRBV19, the J call TRBJ1-5, with D possibly matching TRBD1 (5 bases). The CDR3 covers 13 residues. In germline, CDR1 is LNHDA, CDR2 SQIVND (reference sequence). V lost 0 bases, J lost 6 bases, and 6 bases lay in between. The CDR3 sequence is CASSIEGGQPQHF. Here the CDR3 DNA reads TGTGCCAGTAGTATAGAGGGGGGTCAGCCCCAGCATTTT. Drawing the rest from reference TRBV19 and TRBJ1-5, the complete variable domain is DGGITQSPKYLFRKEGQNVTLSCEQNLNHDAMYWYRQDPGQGLRLIYYSQIVNDFQKGDIAEGYSVSREKKESFPLTVTSAQKNPTAFYLCASSIEGGQPQHFGDGTRLSIL.

The genes are TRBV12-5 and TRBJ2-1; D ambiguous. The CDR3 sequence is 15 residues long. CDR1 and CDR2 (germline): LGHNT, FRNRAP. V was clipped by 2 bases and J by 6 bases, with 14 bases between them. CDR3: CASGLWVDDFNEQFF. CDR3 bases: TGTGCTAGTGGTTTGTGGGTGGACGATTTCAATGAGCAGTTCTTC.

In nucleotides, the CDR3 is TGTGCCAGCAGCCCTACGGGACAGCGGAACACTGAAGCTTTCTTT. Amino acid sequence: CASSPTGQRNTEAFF. This sequence joins TRBV5-5 and TRBJ1-1, with 7 bases fitting TRBD1. The CDR3 runs 15 residues. The V gene's germline CDR1 is SGHKS and CDR2 YYEKEE (reference sequence). V shed 4 bases, J shed 1 base, and the junction held 7 bases outside the gene matches.

This rearrangement joins TRBV15 to TRBJ2-3; 11 nucleotides agree with TRBD1. After removal of 4 bases from V and 4 bases from J, the junction contained 10 bases not matched to a gene. This CDR3 contains 17 residues. Germline assignment: CDR1 LNHNV and CDR2 YYDKDF (reference sequence). CDR3 nucleotides: TGTGCCACCAGCACCGTCCGGGACAGGGGGTTCGCAGATACGCAGTATTTT. This gives the protein CATSTVRDRGFADTQYF. The full variable domain, rest sourced from reference TRBV15 and TRBJ2-3, is DAMVIQNPRYQVTQFGKPVTLSCSQTLNHNVMYWYQQKSSQAPKLLFHYYDKDFNNEADTPDNFQSRRPNTSFCFLDIRSPGLGDTAMYLCATSTVRDRGFADTQYFGPGTRLTVL.

The chain is built from TRBV5-6 and TRBJ1-2, with 11 bases that match TRBD1. The germline CDR1 and CDR2 sequences are SGHDT and YYEEEE. The CDR3 extends over 15 amino acids. Losses at the gene ends were 4 bases for V and 4 bases for J; bases not matched to a gene: 6. This chain's CDR3 is CASSIGQGAIYGYTF. The CDR3, as DNA: TGTGCCAGCAGCATCGGACAGGGGGCTATCTATGGCTACACCTTC. Full variable domain (outside the CDR3, taken from reference TRBV5-6 and TRBJ1-2): DAGVTQSPTHLIKTRGQQVTLRCSPKSGHDTVSWYQQALGQGPQFIFQYYEEEERQRGNFPDRFSGHQFPNYSSELNVNALLLGDSALYLCASSIGQGAIYGYTFGSGTRLTVV.

V and J are TRBV25-1 and TRBJ2-7; 7 bases align to TRBD1. V shed 4 bases, J shed 0 bases, and the junction held 9 bases outside the gene matches. This CDR3 is 16 amino acids long. The germline V gene has CDR1 MGHDK and CDR2 SYGVNS. CDR3 residues: CASSARQGDASYEQYF. CDR3 in DNA: TGTGCCAGCAGTGCACGACAGGGAGACGCCTCCTACGAGCAGTACTTC.

This chain's CDR3 is CASSLRGLTTSGRASYNEQFF. CDR3 in DNA: TGTGCCAGCAGTTTAAGGGGATTAACGACTAGCGGGAGGGCCTCCTACAATGAGCAGTTCTTC. The rearrangement joins TRBV27 to TRBJ2-1, with 14 bases that match TRBD2. Germline lookup yields CDR1 MNHEY and CDR2 SMNVEV (reference sequence). The CDR3 extends over 21 amino acids. Losses at the gene ends were 2 bases for V and 0 bases for J; bases not matched to a gene: 12.

This chain joins TRBV19 and TRBJ2-1; D is unresolved. Germline V gene lookup returns CDR1 LNHDA and CDR2 SQIVND (reference sequence). CDR3 length: 11 amino acids. The V end was cut by 9 bases, the J end by 6 bases, with 9 bases between. CDR3: CASQTRNEQFF. The CDR3 DNA follows: TGTGCCAGCCAAACCCGCAATGAGCAGTTCTTC.

In DNA, the CDR3 is TGTGCCAGCAGCGACGGGAGGGATCGGAAGACCCAGTACTTC. Residues: CASSDGRDRKTQYF. This chain uses TRBV11-3 with TRBJ2-5; 8 bases are a match to TRBD2. The CDR3 is 14 residues long. Germline CDR1 is SGHNT and CDR2 is YENEEA. The ends lost 5 bases at V and 6 bases at J; junction bases unmatched: 8.

This clone was found once. This chain links TRBV7-3 with TRBJ2-1; a possible D gene is TRBD2 (5 bases). Germline values: CDR1 SGHTA, CDR2 FQGTGA. V dropped 3 bases and J dropped 6 bases, with 15 bases sitting between them. The CDR3 length is 15 residues. The CDR3 here is CASSFEGSVGNEQFF. As DNA, the CDR3 is TGTGCCAGCAGCTTTGAGGGTTCGGTGGGCAATGAGCAGTTCTTC.